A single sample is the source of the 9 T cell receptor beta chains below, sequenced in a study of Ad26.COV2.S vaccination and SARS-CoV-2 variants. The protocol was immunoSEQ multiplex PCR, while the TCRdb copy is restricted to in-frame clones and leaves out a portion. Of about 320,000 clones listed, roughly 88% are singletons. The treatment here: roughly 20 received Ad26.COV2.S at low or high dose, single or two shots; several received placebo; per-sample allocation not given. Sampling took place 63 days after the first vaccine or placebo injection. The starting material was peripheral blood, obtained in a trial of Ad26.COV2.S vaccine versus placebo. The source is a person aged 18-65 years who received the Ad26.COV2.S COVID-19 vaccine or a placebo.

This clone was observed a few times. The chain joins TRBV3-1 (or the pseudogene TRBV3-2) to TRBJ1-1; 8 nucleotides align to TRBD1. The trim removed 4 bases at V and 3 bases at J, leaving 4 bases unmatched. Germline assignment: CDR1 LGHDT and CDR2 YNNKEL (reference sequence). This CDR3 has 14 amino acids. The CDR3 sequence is CASSPGQGYTEAFF. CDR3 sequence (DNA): TGTGCCAGCAGCCCCGGACAGGGATACACTGAAGCTTTCTTT.

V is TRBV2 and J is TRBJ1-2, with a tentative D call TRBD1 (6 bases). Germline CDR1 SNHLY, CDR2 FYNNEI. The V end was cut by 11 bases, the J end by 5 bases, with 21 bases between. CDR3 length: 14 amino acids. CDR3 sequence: CAGSTDSSLYGYTF. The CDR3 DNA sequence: TGTGCCGGGTCGACGGACAGTTCCCTTTATGGCTACACCTTC.

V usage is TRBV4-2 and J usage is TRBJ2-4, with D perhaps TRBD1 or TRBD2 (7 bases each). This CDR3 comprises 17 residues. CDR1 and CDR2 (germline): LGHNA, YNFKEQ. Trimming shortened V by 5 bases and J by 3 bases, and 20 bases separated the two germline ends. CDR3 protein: CASSTWDSWEGKNIQYF. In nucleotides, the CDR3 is TGTGCCAGCAGCACCTGGGACAGCTGGGAGGGCAAAAACATTCAGTACTTC.

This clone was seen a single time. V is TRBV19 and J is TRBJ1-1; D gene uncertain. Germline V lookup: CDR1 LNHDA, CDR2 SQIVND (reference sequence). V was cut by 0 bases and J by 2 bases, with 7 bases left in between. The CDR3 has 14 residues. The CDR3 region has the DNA TGTGCCAGTAGTATAGACGTACTAAACACTGAAGCTTTCTTT. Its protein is CASSIDVLNTEAFF.

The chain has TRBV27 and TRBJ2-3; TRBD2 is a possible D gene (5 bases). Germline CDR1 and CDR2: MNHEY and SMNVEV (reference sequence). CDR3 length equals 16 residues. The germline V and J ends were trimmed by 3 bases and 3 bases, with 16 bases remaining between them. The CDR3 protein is CASSFRTPVGTDTQYF. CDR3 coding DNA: TGTGCCAGCAGTTTTAGGACTCCCGTAGGTACAGATACGCAGTATTTT.

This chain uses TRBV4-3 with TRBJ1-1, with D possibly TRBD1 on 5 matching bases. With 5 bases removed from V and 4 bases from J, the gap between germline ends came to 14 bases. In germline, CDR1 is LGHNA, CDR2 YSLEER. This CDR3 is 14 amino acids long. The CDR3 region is CASSYQRGGTEAFF. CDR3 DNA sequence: TGCGCCAGCAGCTATCAAAGGGGTGGCACTGAAGCTTTCTTT.

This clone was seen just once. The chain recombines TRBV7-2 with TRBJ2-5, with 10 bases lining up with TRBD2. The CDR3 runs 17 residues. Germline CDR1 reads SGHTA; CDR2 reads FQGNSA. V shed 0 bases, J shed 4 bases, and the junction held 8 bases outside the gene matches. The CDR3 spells CASSLAGLSGGVETQYF. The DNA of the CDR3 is TGTGCCAGCAGCTTAGCCGGGTTGAGCGGGGGGGTAGAGACCCAGTACTTC.

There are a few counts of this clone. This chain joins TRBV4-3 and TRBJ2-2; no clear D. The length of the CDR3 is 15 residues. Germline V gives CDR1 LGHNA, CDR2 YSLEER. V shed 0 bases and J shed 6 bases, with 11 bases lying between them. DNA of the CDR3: TGCGCCAGCAGCCAAGAGCGCCTGGCGGCCGGGGAGCTGTTTTTT. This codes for CASSQERLAAGELFF.

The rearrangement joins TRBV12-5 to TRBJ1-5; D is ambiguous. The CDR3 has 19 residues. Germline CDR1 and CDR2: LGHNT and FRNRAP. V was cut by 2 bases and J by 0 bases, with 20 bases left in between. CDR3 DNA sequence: TGTGCTAGTGGTTTGTCCCTTGTACTGGGAGCTGATAGCAATCAGCCCCAGCATTTT. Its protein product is CASGLSLVLGADSNQPQHF.